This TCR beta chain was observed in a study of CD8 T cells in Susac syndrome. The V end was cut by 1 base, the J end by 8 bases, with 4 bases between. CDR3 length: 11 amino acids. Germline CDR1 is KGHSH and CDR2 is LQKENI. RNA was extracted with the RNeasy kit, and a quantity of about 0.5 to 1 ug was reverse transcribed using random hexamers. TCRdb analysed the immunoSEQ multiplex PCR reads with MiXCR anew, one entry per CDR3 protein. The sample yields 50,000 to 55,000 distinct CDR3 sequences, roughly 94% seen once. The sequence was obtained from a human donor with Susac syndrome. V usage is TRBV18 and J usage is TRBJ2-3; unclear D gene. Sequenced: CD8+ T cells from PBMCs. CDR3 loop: CASSPQGTQYF. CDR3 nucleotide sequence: TGTGCCAGCTCACCACAGGGTACGCAGTATTTT.